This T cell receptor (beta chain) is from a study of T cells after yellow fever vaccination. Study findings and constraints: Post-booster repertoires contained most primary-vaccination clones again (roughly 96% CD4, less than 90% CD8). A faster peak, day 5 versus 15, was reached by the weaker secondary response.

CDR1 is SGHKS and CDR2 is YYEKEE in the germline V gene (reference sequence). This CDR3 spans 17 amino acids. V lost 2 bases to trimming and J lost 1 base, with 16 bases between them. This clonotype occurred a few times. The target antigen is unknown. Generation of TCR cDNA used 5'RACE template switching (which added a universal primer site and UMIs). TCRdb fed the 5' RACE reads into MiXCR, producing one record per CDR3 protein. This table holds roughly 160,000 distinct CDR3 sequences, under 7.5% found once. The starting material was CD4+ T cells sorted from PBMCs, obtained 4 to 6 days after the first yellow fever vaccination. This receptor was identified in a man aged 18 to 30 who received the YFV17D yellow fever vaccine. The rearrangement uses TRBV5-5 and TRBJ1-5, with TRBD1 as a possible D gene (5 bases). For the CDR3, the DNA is TGTGCCAGCAGCTTAACGTTGGGGGGTGGGAGCAATCAGCCCCAGCATTTT. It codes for CASSLTLGGGSNQPQHF.